The rows below give T cell receptor beta chains drawn from one sample of a study of blood T cell repertoires in COVID-19. The method was immunoSEQ multiplex PCR; TCRdb's version includes in-frame clones alone and lacks a portion of them. The profile covers about 200,000 clones, with around 90% appearing a single time and less than 1.5% taken by the ten largest. What was sequenced was PBMCs or T cells enriched from blood (not recorded which). The source of these receptors is a man in his thirties or forties who had recovered from COVID-19. Both conserved end residues are part of each CDR3. Each record gives: D gene, clone size, J gene, V gene, CDR3 protein, CDR3 DNA. D genes are given only for firm matches. A row's size may be missing; if present it is once, few, many or a size class.

D: TRBD1; size: .; J: TRBJ1-2; V: TRBV5-1; CDR3: CASSLDGQGVGGYTF; DNA: TGCGCCAGCAGCTTGGATGGACAGGGGGTTGGTGGCTACACCTTC
D: TRBD1; size: .; J: TRBJ1-1; V: TRBV15; CDR3: CATSRSLRTGLFTEAFF; DNA: TGTGCCACCAGCAGATCACTACGGACAGGGCTTTTCACTGAAGCTTTCTTT
D: TRBD1; size: .; J: TRBJ1-4; V: TRBV19; CDR3: CASNSGTEHEKLFF; DNA: TGTGCCAGCAATTCCGGGACAGAACATGAAAAACTGTTTTTT
D: TRBD1; size: .; J: TRBJ1-5; V: TRBV10-2; CDR3: CASSERDRGVGQPQHF; DNA: TGCGCCAGCAGTGAGAGAGACAGGGGCGTTGGTCAGCCCCAGCATTTT
D: .; size: .; J: TRBJ2-7; V: TRBV18; CDR3: CASSPPGGYEQYF; DNA: TGTGCCAGCTCACCACCAGGGGGCTACGAGCAGTACTTC
D: .; size: .; J: TRBJ2-7; V: TRBV6-1; CDR3: CASSDFSGRFEQYF; DNA: TGTGCCAGCAGTGATTTTTCGGGAAGGTTCGAGCAGTACTTC
D: TRBD2; size: .; J: TRBJ2-1; V: TRBV4-2; CDR3: CASSQEGTSSYNEQFF; DNA: TGTGCCAGCAGCCAAGAGGGGACTAGCTCCTACAATGAGCAGTTCTTC
D: TRBD1; size: few; J: TRBJ1-5; V: TRBV5-6; CDR3: CASSTFRTGVDQPQHF; DNA: TGTGCCAGCAGTACCTTTAGGACAGGGGTCGATCAGCCCCAGCATTTT
D: TRBD1; size: .; J: TRBJ1-4; V: TRBV6-5; CDR3: CASSRTGINEKLFF; DNA: TGTGCCAGCAGTCGGACAGGGATTAATGAAAAACTGTTTTTT
D: TRBD1; size: .; J: TRBJ1-1; V: TRBV6-5; CDR3: CASSPQRTGVTEAFF; DNA: TGTGCCAGCAGTCCACAAAGGACAGGGGTCACTGAAGCTTTCTTT
D: .; size: .; J: TRBJ1-3; V: TRBV15; CDR3: CATSRELAGAGNTIYF; DNA: TGTGCCACCAGCAGAGAGTTAGCGGGCGCGGGAAACACCATATATTTT
D: .; size: .; J: TRBJ1-6; V: TRBV2; CDR3: CASTLSGGPINNSPLHF; DNA: TGTGCCAGCACCCTATCTGGGGGCCCCATTAATAATTCACCCCTCCACTTT
D: .; size: .; J: TRBJ1-1; V: TRBV11-2; CDR3: CASSLDAGENTEAFF; DNA: TGTGCCAGCAGCTTAGATGCGGGGGAGAACACTGAAGCTTTCTTT
D: TRBD1; size: .; J: TRBJ1-4; V: TRBV5-6; CDR3: CASSLGTGSANEKLFF; DNA: TGTGCCAGCAGCTTGGGGACAGGGTCAGCTAATGAAAAACTGTTTTTT
D: TRBD1; size: .; J: TRBJ1-6; V: TRBV6-4; CDR3: CASSVDRTGNSPLHF; DNA: TGTGCCAGCAGCGTAGACAGGACAGGGAATTCACCCCTCCACTTT
D: .; size: .; J: TRBJ2-3; V: TRBV29-1; CDR3: CSVEETTSTDTQYF; DNA: TGCAGCGTTGAGGAGACGACTAGCACAGATACGCAGTATTTT
D: .; size: .; J: TRBJ1-1; V: TRBV4-1; CDR3: CASSLGVNTEAFF; DNA: TGCGCCAGCAGCCTAGGGGTTAACACTGAAGCTTTCTTT
D: .; size: once; J: TRBJ1-4; V: TRBV3-1/TRBV3-2; CDR3: CASSQSLEKLFF; DNA: TGTGCCAGCAGCCAGTCCTTAGAAAAACTGTTTTTT
D: .; size: .; J: TRBJ2-3; V: TRBV6-5; CDR3: CASSYLGGGTDTQYF; DNA: TGTGCCAGCAGTTACTTGGGTGGGGGGACAGATACGCAGTATTTT
D: TRBD2; size: .; J: TRBJ2-2; V: TRBV27; CDR3: CASSSTGAGGPGELFF; DNA: TGTGCCAGCAGTTCCACGGGAGCGGGGGGGCCCGGGGAGCTGTTTTTT
D: .; size: .; J: TRBJ2-7; V: TRBV7-6; CDR3: CASSLAGPTYEQYF; DNA: TGTGCCAGCAGCTTAGCGGGGCCGACCTACGAGCAGTACTTC
D: TRBD2; size: .; J: TRBJ2-5; V: TRBV4-1; CDR3: CASSRTSGVQETQYF; DNA: TGCGCCAGCAGCCGGACTAGCGGAGTTCAAGAGACCCAGTACTTC
D: .; size: .; J: TRBJ2-5; V: TRBV5-6; CDR3: CASSLTDIQETQYF; DNA: TGTGCCAGCAGCTTGACGGACATCCAAGAGACCCAGTACTTC
D: .; size: .; J: TRBJ1-3; V: TRBV11-2; CDR3: CASSLGLGRTGSSGNTIYF; DNA: TGTGCCAGCAGCTTAGGATTAGGAAGGACGGGATCCTCTGGAAACACCATATATTTT
D: .; size: .; J: TRBJ2-5; V: TRBV25-1; CDR3: CASSVGGQQETQYF; DNA: TGTGCCAGCAGTGTGGGGGGACAGCAAGAGACCCAGTACTTC
D: .; size: .; J: TRBJ2-4; V: TRBV11-2; CDR3: CASSLLITEGKNIQYF; DNA: TGTGCCAGCAGCTTACTTATCACGGAGGGCAAAAACATTCAGTACTTC
D: TRBD2; size: .; J: TRBJ2-7; V: TRBV5-1; CDR3: CASSLEASGRSAYF; DNA: TGCGCCAGCAGCTTGGAAGCTAGCGGGCGATCCGCGTACTTC
D: TRBD1; size: .; J: TRBJ2-3; V: TRBV12-5; CDR3: CASGLDRGLTDTQYF; DNA: TGTGCTAGTGGTTTGGACAGGGGGCTCACAGATACGCAGTATTTT
D: TRBD1; size: .; J: TRBJ1-4; V: TRBV18; CDR3: CASSPRTGGDPNEKLFF; DNA: TGTGCCAGCTCACCGCGGACAGGGGGAGACCCTAATGAAAAACTGTTTTTT
D: TRBD2; size: .; J: TRBJ2-3; V: TRBV27; CDR3: CASSLTASGRTDTQYF; DNA: TGTGCCAGCAGTTTAACGGCTAGCGGGCGCACAGATACGCAGTATTTT
D: TRBD1; size: .; J: TRBJ1-1; V: TRBV12-5; CDR3: CASGYTGTGPGTEAFF; DNA: TGTGCTAGTGGTTATACCGGGACAGGCCCGGGAACTGAAGCTTTCTTT
D: .; size: .; J: TRBJ2-7; V: TRBV10-2; CDR3: CASSEGRAPYEQYF; DNA: TGCGCCAGCAGTGAGGGCAGGGCCCCCTACGAGCAGTACTTC
D: .; size: .; J: TRBJ2-1; V: TRBV27; CDR3: CASRRGPASSYNEQFF; DNA: TGTGCCAGCAGACGCGGGCCCGCGAGCTCCTACAATGAGCAGTTCTTC
D: .; size: .; J: TRBJ2-7; V: TRBV7-9; CDR3: CASSPYEQYF; DNA: TGTGCCAGCAGCCCATACGAGCAGTACTTC
D: TRBD1; size: .; J: TRBJ1-1; V: TRBV28; CDR3: CASSYTGGTEAFF; DNA: TGTGCCAGCAGCTATACAGGGGGCACTGAAGCTTTCTTT
D: TRBD1; size: .; J: TRBJ2-7; V: TRBV7-9; CDR3: CASSSKTGGSYEQYF; DNA: TGTGCCAGCAGTTCAAAGACAGGGGGCTCCTACGAGCAGTACTTC
D: TRBD1; size: once; J: TRBJ2-1; V: TRBV7-9; CDR3: CASSTGQARNEQFF; DNA: TGTGCCAGCAGCACGGGACAGGCCCGCAATGAGCAGTTCTTC
D: TRBD1; size: many; J: TRBJ2-7; V: TRBV28; CDR3: CASTGTGKVGAYEQYF; DNA: TGTGCCAGCACCGGGACAGGGAAGGTCGGGGCCTACGAGCAGTACTTC
D: .; size: .; J: TRBJ2-6; V: TRBV15; CDR3: CATSRGQGGANVLTF; DNA: TGTGCCACCAGCAGAGGGCAGGGTGGGGCCAACGTCCTGACTTTC
D: .; size: .; J: TRBJ1-4; V: TRBV5-5; CDR3: CASSHDSTTNEKLFF; DNA: TGTGCCAGCAGCCACGACAGCACAACTAATGAAAAACTGTTTTTT
D: .; size: .; J: TRBJ2-7; V: TRBV4-1; CDR3: CASSQVRVSYEQYF; DNA: TGCGCCAGCAGCCAAGTCAGGGTAAGCTACGAGCAGTACTTC
D: TRBD1; size: once; J: TRBJ1-1; V: TRBV18; CDR3: CASSPPPIRGREAFF; DNA: TGTGCCAGCTCACCCCCCCCAATCAGGGGGCGTGAAGCTTTCTTT
D: .; size: .; J: TRBJ1-3; V: TRBV20-1; CDR3: CSALQGNTIYF; DNA: TGCAGTGCTTTACAGGGAAACACCATATATTTT
D: .; size: .; J: TRBJ2-7; V: TRBV6-2/TRBV6-3; CDR3: CASSQTFFSAYEQYF; DNA: TGTGCCAGCAGTCAGACTTTTTTTAGTGCCTACGAGCAGTACTTC
D: TRBD1; size: .; J: TRBJ2-7; V: TRBV4-1; CDR3: CASSQDGTVEWDF; DNA: TGCGCCAGCAGCCAAGATGGGACAGTAGAGTGGGACTTC
D: .; size: .; J: TRBJ2-3; V: TRBV20-1; CDR3: CSASSLAGDTQYF; DNA: TGCAGTGCTAGTAGTTTGGCGGGAGATACGCAGTATTTT
D: TRBD1; size: .; J: TRBJ2-2; V: TRBV15; CDR3: CATSRETGTANAEVFF; DNA: TGTGCCACCAGCAGAGAAACTGGGACAGCGAACGCGGAGGTGTTTTTT
D: TRBD1; size: .; J: TRBJ2-2; V: TRBV10-3; CDR3: CAISADRETGELFF; DNA: TGTGCCATCAGTGCGGACAGGGAAACCGGGGAGCTGTTTTTT
D: TRBD1; size: .; J: TRBJ2-7; V: TRBV14; CDR3: CASSPRTGAYEQYF; DNA: TGTGCCAGCAGCCCCCGGACAGGGGCCTACGAGCAGTACTTC
D: TRBD1; size: .; J: TRBJ1-6; V: TRBV25-1; CDR3: CASSEGTESSPLHF; DNA: TGTGCCAGCAGTGAAGGGACAGAATCTTCACCCCTCCACTTT
D: .; size: .; J: TRBJ1-6; V: TRBV9; CDR3: CASSVGGRDVYSPLHF; DNA: TGTGCCAGCAGCGTAGGGGGCCGAGACGTCTATTCACCCCTCCACTTT
D: TRBD1; size: once; J: TRBJ2-5; V: TRBV18; CDR3: CASSRRTGGEETQYF; DNA: TGTGCCAGCTCACGACGGACAGGGGGAGAGGAGACCCAGTACTTC
D: .; size: many; J: TRBJ2-2; V: TRBV7-2; CDR3: CASSLQSAQNTGELFF; DNA: TGTGCCAGCAGCTTACAGTCCGCACAGAACACCGGGGAGCTGTTTTTT
D: .; size: .; J: TRBJ1-5; V: TRBV12-3/TRBV12-4; CDR3: CASSFVGNQPQHF; DNA: TGTGCCAGCAGTTTCGTCGGCAATCAGCCCCAGCATTTT